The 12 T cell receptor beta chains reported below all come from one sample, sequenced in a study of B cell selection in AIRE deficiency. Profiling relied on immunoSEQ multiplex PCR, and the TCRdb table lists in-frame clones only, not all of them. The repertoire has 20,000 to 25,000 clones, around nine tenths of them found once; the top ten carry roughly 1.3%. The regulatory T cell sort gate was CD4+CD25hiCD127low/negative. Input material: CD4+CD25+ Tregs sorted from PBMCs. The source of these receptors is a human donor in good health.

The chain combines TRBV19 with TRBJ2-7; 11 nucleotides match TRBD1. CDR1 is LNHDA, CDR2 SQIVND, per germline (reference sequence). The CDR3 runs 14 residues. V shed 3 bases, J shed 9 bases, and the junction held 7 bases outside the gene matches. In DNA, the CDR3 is TGTGCCAGTAGTATGAGGACAGGGGGCCAGGGGCAGTACTTC. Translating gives CASSMRTGGQGQYF.

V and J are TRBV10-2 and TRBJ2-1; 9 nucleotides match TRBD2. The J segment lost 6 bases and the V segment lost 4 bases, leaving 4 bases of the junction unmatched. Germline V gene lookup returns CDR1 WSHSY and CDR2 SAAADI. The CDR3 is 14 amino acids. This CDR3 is CASSGGTSINEQFF. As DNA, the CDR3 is TGCGCCAGCAGTGGGGGGACTAGCATCAATGAGCAGTTCTTC.

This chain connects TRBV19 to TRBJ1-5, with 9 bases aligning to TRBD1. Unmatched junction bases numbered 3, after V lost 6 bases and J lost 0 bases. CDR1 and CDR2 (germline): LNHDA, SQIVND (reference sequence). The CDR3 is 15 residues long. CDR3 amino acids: CASRWGQGSNQPQHF. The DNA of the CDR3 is TGTGCCAGTAGGTGGGGACAGGGTAGCAATCAGCCCCAGCATTTT.

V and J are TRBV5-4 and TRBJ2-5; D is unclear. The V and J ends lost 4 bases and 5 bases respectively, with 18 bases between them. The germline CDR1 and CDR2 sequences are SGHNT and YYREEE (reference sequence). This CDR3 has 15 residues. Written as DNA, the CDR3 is TGTGCCAGCAGCCTCCAAACCAGCCAGTTGGAGACCCAGTACTTC. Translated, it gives CASSLQTSQLETQYF.

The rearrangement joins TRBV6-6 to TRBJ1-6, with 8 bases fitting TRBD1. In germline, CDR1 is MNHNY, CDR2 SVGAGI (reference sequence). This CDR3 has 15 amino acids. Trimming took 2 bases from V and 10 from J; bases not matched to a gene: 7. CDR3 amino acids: CASSYEDRVSSPLHF. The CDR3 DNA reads TGTGCCAGCAGTTACGAGGACAGGGTTAGCTCACCCCTCCACTTT.

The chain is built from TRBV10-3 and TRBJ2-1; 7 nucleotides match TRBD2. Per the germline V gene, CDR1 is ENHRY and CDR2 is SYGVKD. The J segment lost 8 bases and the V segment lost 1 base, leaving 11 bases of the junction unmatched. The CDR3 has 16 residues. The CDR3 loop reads CAISELAGVGLDEQFF. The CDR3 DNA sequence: TGTGCCATCAGTGAGTTGGCGGGGGTCGGCTTGGATGAGCAGTTCTTC.

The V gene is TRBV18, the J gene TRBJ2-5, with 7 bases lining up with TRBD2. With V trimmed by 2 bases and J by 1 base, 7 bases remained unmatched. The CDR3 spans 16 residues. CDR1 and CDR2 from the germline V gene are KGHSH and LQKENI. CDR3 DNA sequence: TGTGCCAGCTCACCAAGGGCTAGCGGATTCCAAGAGACCCAGTACTTC. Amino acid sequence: CASSPRASGFQETQYF.

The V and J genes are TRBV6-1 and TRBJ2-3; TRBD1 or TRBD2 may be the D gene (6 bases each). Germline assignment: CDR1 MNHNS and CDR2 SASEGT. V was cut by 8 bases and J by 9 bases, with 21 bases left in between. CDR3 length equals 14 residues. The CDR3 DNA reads TGTGCCAGCCTCGATAGCGGTATAGGGGGAACGCAGTATTTT. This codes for CASLDSGIGGTQYF.

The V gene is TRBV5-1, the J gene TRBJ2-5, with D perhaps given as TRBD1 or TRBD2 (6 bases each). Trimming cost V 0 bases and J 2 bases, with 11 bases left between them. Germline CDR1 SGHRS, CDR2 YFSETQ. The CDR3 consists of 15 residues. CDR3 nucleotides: TGCGCCAGCAGCTTGGCCGCGGGGACACAAGAGACCCAGTACTTC. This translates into CASSLAAGTQETQYF.

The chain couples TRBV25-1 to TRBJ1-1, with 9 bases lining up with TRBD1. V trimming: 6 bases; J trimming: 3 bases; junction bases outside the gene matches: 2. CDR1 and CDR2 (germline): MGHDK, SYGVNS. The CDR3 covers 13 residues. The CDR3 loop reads CASRRTGDTEAFF. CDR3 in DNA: TGTGCCAGCAGAAGGACAGGGGACACTGAAGCTTTCTTT. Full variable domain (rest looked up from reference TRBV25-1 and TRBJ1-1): EADIYQTPRYLVIGTGKKITLECSQTMGHDKMYWYQQDPGMELHLIHYSYGVNSTEKGDLSSESTVSRIRTEHFPLTLESARPSHTSQYLCASRRTGDTEAFFGQGTRLTVV.

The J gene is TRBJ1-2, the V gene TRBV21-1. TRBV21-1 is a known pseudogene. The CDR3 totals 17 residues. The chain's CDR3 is CASSKSRTILGGEVHTF. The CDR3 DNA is TGTGCCAGCAGCAAAAGCCGAACGATTCTAGGTGGGGAAGTCCACACCTTC.

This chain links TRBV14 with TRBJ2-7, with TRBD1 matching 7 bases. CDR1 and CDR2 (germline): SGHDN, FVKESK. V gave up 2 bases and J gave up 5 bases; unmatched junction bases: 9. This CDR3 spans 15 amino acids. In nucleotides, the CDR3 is TGTGCCAGCAGCCAAAGGACAGGTTTGGGGAACGAGCAGTACTTC. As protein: CASSQRTGLGNEQYF.